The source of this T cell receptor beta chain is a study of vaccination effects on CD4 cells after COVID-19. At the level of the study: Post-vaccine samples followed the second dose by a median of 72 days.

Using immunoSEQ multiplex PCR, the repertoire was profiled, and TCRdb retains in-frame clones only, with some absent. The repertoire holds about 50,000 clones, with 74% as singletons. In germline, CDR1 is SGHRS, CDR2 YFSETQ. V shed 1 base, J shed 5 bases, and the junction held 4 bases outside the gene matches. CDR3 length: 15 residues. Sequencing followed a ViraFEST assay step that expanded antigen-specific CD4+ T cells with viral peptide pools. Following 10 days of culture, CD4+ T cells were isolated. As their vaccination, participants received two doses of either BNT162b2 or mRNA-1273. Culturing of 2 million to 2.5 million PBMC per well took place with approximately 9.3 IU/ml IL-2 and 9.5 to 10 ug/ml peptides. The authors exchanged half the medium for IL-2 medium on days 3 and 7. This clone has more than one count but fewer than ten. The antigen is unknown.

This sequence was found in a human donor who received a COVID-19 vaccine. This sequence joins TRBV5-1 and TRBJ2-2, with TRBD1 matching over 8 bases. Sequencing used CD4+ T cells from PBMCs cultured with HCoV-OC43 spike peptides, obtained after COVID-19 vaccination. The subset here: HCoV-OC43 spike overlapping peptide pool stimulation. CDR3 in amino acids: CASSLQGAQTGELFF. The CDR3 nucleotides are TGCGCCAGCAGCTTGCAGGGGGCGCAGACCGGGGAGCTGTTTTTT. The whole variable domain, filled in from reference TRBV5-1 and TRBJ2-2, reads KAGVTQTPRYLIKTRGQQVTLSCSPISGHRSVSWYQQTPGQGLQFLFEYFSETQRNKGNFPGRFSGRQFSNSRSEMNVSTLELGDSALYLCASSLQGAQTGELFFGEGSRLTVL.